Sequencing of this TCR beta chain was carried out in a study of blood T cells in healthy people across ages. Points from the study as a whole: A greater number of naive CD4+ cells and higher diversity distinguished long-lived donors from aged donors. Diversity figures derived from one million T cells were judged to underestimate the true value. Among T cells, TCR beta diversity per million cells dropped roughly linearly as age rose.

The CDR3 is 14 amino acids. Germline V gene lookup returns CDR1 MDHEN and CDR2 SYDVKM. V was clipped by 6 bases and J by 11 bases, with 22 bases between them. Of note for this clonotype: Its antigen is still unknown.

Sample-barcoded 5' priming and a J-beta primer mix drove a second PCR of about 7 to 11 cycles. Each TCR beta cDNA got a 12-nucleotide random molecular identifier. Via MiXCR, TCRdb re-called the 5' RACE reads, giving one row per CDR3 protein. The sample lists around 670,000 distinct CDR3 sequences, about 30% occurring once. This sequence joins TRBV28 and TRBJ2-5; maybe TRBD2 (7 bases). The sample was blood. This receptor was taken from an elderly woman in good health. The CDR3, as DNA: TGTGCCAGCAGCATCGCGGGGGCGTACAATGAGCAGTACTTC. Translating gives CASSIAGAYNEQYF.